This TCR beta chain was profiled in a study of early T cells in non-severe SARS-CoV-2 infection. General study results and limits: CD4 and private specificities were missed by VDJdb matching, which favored anti-spike CD8 responses.

This clonotype has only a few counts. What it binds is unknown. Attachment of unique molecular identifiers was made to individual cDNA molecules. Each CDR3 protein is one row after TCRdb ran MiXCR on the 5' RACE reads. The profile covers roughly 66,000 distinct CDR3 sequences, with roughly 10% appearing a single time and about 3.5% taken by the ten largest. Germline values: CDR1 SGHAT, CDR2 FQDESV (reference sequence). The V gene lost 5 bases and the J gene lost 0 bases, with 11 bases spanning the gap. The CDR3 covers 15 residues. The TCR comes from an adult who was a healthcare worker with PCR-confirmed SARS-CoV-2 infection or an uninfected control (not recorded which). The rearrangement uses TRBV11-1 and TRBJ1-3, with unresolved D. The sequenced sample was whole blood. CDR3 protein: CASSPGPSSGNTIYF. The CDR3 bases are TGTGCCAGCAGCCCAGGACCCTCCTCTGGAAACACCATATATTTT.